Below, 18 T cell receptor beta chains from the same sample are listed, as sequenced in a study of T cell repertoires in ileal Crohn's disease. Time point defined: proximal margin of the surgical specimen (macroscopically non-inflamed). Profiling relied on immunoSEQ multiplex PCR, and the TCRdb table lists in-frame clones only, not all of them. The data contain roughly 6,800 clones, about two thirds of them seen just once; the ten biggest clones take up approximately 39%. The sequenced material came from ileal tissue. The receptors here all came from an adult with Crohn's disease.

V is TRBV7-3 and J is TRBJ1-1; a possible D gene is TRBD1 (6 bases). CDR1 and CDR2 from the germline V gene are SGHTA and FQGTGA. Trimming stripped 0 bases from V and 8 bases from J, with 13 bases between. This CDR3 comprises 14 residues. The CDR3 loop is CASSLTPLGGEAFF. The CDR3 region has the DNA TGTGCCAGCAGCTTAACCCCTCTAGGGGGGGAAGCTTTCTTT.

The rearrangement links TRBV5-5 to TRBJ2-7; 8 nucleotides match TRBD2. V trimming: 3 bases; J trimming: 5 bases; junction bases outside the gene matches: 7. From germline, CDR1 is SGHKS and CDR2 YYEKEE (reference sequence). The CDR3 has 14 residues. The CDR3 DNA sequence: TGTGCCAGCAGCTCCAGCGGGAGCGTAGACGAGCAGTACTTC. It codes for CASSSSGSVDEQYF.

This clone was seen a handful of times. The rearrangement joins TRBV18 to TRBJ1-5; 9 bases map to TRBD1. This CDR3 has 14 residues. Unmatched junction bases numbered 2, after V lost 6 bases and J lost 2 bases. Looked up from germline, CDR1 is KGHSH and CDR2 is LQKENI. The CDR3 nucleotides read TGTGCCAGCTCCCGGGACAGGGGCAATCAGCCCCAGCATTTT. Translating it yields CASSRDRGNQPQHF.

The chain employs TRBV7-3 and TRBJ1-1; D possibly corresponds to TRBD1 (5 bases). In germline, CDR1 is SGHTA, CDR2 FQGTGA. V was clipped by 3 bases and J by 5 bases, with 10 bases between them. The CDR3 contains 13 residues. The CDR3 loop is CASSFQEGTEAFF. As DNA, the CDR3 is TGTGCCAGCAGCTTTCAGGAGGGGACTGAAGCTTTCTTT. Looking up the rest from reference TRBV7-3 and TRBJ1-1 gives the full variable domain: GAGVSQTPSNKVTEKGKYVELRCDPISGHTALYWYRQSLGQGPEFLIYFQGTGAADDSGLPNDRFFAVRPEGSVSTLKIQRTERGDSAVYLCASSFQEGTEAFFGQGTRLTVV.

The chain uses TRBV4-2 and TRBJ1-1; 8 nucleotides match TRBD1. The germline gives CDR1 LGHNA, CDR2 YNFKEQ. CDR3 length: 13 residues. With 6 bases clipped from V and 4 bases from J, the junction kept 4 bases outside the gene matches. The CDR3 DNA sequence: TGTGCCAGCAGACCCACAGGGGGCACTGAAGCTTTCTTT. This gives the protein CASRPTGGTEAFF.

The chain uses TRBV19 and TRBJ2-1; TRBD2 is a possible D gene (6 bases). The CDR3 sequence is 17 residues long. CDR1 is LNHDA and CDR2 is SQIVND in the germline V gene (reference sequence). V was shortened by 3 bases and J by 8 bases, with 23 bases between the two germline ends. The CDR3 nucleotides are TGTGCCAGTAGTATTTGGTCCCCTAGCGCGAAGGGCGATGAGCAGTTCTTC. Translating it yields CASSIWSPSAKGDEQFF.

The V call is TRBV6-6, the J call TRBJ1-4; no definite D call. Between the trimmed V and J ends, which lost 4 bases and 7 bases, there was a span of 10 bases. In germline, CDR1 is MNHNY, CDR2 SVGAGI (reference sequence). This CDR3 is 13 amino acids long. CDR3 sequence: CASSWVAAEKLFF. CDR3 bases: TGTGCCAGCAGTTGGGTAGCAGCTGAAAAACTGTTTTTT.

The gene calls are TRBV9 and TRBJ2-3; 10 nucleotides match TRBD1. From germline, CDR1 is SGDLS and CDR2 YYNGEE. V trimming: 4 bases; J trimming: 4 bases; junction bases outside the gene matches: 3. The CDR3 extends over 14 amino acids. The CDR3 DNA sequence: TGTGCCAGCAGCAGACAGGGGGCGGCAGATACGCAGTATTTT. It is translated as CASSRQGAADTQYF.

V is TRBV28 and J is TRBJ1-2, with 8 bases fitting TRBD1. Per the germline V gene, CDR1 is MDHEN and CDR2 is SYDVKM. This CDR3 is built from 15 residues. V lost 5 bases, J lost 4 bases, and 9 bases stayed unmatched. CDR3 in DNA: TGTGCCAGCAGTCCGTACGACAGGGGCTCCTATGGCTACACCTTC. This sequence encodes CASSPYDRGSYGYTF.

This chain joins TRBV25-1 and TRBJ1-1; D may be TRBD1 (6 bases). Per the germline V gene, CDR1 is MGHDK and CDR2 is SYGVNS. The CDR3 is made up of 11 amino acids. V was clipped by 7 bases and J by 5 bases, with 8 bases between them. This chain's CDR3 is CASTRGTEAFF. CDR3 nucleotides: TGTGCCAGCACCAGGGGTACTGAAGCTTTCTTT.

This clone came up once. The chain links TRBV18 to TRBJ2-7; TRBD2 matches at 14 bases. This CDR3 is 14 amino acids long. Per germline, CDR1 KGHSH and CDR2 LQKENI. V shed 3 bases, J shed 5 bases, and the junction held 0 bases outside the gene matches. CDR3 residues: CASSPGLAGDEQYF. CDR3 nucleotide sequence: TGTGCCAGCTCACCGGGACTAGCGGGAGACGAGCAGTACTTC. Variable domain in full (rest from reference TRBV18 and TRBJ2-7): NAGVMQNPRHLVRRRGQEARLRCSPMKGHSHVYWYRQLPEEGLKFMVYLQKENIIDESGMPKERFSAEFPKEGPSILRIQQVVRGDSAAYFCASSPGLAGDEQYFGPGTRLTVT.

This CDR3 is CASSLGSNTEAFF. The DNA for the CDR3 is TGCGCCAGCAGCCTCGGGTCGAACACTGAAGCTTTCTTT. The chain employs TRBV4-1 and TRBJ1-1; D is unclear. The length of the CDR3 is 13 residues. V lost 4 bases to trimming and J lost 1 base, with 7 bases between them. CDR1 is MGHRA, CDR2 YSYEKL, per germline.

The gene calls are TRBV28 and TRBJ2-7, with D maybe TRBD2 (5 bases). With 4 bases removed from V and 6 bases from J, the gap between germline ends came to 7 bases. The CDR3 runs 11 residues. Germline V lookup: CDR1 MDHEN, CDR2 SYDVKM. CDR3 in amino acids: CASSSSREQYF. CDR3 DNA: TGTGCCAGCAGTTCTAGCCGCGAGCAGTACTTC.

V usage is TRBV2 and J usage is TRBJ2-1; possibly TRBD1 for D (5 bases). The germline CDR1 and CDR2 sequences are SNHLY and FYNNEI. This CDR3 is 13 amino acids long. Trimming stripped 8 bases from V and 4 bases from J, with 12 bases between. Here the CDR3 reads CASSQGFYNEQFF. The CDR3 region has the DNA TGTGCCAGCTCCCAGGGCTTTTACAATGAGCAGTTCTTC.

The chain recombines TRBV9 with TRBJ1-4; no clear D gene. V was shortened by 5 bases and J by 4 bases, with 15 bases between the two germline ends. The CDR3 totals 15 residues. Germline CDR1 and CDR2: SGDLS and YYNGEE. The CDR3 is CASSKVPDNNEKLFF. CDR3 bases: TGTGCCAGCAGTAAGGTCCCCGACAATAATGAAAAACTGTTTTTT. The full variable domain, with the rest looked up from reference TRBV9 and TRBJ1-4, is DSGVTQTPKHLITATGQRVTLRCSPRSGDLSVYWYQQSLDQGLQFLIQYYNGEERAKGNILERFSAQQFPDLHSELNLSSLELGDSALYFCASSKVPDNNEKLFFGSGTQLSVL.

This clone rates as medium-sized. This CDR3 reads CASRPDSNTEAFF. DNA of the CDR3: TGTGCCAGCAGACCGGACAGCAACACTGAAGCTTTCTTT. The chain carries TRBV27 and TRBJ1-1, with D possibly TRBD1 on 6 matching bases. The CDR3 contains 13 residues. The V and J ends lost 6 bases and 2 bases respectively, with 10 bases between them. The germline V gene encodes CDR1 MNHEY and CDR2 SMNVEV (reference sequence).

The DNA for the CDR3 is TGTGCCAGCAGCCAAGTTCCAGGAGCTACTGGGGAGCTGTTTTTT. Its translation: CASSQVPGATGELFF. This chain links TRBV14 with TRBJ2-2, with unresolved D. Trimming removed 1 base at V and 8 bases at J, with 14 bases between. The V gene's germline CDR1 is SGHDN and CDR2 FVKESK. The CDR3 length is 15 residues.

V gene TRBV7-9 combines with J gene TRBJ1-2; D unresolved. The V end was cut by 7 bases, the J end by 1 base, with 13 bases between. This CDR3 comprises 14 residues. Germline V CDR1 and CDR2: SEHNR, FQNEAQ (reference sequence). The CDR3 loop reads CASILLGYNYGYTF. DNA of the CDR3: TGTGCCAGCATCCTCCTGGGGTATAACTATGGCTACACCTTC.